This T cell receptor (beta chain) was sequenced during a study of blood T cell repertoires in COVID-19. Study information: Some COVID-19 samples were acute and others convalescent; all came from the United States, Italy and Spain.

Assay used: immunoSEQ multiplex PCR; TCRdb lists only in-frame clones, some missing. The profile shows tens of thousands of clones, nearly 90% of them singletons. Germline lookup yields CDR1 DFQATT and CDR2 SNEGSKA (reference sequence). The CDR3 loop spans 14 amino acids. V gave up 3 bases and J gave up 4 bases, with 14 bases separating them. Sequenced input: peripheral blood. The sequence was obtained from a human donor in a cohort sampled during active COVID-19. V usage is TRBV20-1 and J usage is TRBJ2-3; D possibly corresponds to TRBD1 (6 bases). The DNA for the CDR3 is TGCAGTGCTAGTGGTGTAGCAGGGGCAGATACGCAGTATTTT. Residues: CSASGVAGADTQYF.